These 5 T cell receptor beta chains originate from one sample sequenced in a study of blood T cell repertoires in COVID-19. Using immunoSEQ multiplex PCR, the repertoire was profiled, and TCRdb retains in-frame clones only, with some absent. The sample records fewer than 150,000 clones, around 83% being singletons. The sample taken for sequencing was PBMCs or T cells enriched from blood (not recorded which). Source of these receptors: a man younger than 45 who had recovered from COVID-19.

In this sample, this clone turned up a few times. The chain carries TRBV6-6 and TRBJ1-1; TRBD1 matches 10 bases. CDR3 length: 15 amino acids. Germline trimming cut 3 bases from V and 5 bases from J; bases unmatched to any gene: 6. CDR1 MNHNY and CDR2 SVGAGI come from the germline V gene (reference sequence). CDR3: CASSYGDRGSTEAFF. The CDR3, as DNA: TGTGCCAGCAGTTATGGGGACAGGGGAAGTACTGAAGCTTTCTTT.

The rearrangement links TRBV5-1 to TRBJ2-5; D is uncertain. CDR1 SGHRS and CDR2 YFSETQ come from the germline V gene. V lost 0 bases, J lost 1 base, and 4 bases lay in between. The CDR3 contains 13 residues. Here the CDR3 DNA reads TGCGCCAGCAGCTTGGACAGCCAAGAGACCCAGTACTTC. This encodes CASSLDSQETQYF. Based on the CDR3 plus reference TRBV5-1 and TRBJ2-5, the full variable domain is KAGVTQTPRYLIKTRGQQVTLSCSPISGHRSVSWYQQTPGQGLQFLFEYFSETQRNKGNFPGRFSGRQFSNSRSEMNVSTLELGDSALYLCASSLDSQETQYFGPGTRLLVL.

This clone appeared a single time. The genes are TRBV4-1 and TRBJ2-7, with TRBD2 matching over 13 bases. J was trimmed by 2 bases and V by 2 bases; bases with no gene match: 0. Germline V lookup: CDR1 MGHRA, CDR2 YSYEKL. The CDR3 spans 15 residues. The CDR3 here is CASSQTSGRAYEQYF. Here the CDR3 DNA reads TGCGCCAGCAGCCAAACTAGCGGGAGGGCCTACGAGCAGTACTTC.

The CDR3 DNA reads as TGTGCCAGCAGCCGGGGACAGAGTAATGAAAAACTGTTTTTT. This sequence encodes CASSRGQSNEKLFF. V usage is TRBV27 and J usage is TRBJ1-4; TRBD1 matches at 7 bases. Germline-derived CDR1 and CDR2 are MNHEY and SMNVEV (reference sequence). J was trimmed by 4 bases and V by 6 bases; bases with no gene match: 5. The CDR3 runs 14 residues.

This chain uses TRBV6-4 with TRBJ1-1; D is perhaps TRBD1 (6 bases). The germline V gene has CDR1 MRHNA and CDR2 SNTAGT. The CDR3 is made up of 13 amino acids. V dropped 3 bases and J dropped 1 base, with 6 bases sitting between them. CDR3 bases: TGTGCCAGCAGTGAGGGGGCGAACACTGAAGCTTTCTTT. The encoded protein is CASSEGANTEAFF.